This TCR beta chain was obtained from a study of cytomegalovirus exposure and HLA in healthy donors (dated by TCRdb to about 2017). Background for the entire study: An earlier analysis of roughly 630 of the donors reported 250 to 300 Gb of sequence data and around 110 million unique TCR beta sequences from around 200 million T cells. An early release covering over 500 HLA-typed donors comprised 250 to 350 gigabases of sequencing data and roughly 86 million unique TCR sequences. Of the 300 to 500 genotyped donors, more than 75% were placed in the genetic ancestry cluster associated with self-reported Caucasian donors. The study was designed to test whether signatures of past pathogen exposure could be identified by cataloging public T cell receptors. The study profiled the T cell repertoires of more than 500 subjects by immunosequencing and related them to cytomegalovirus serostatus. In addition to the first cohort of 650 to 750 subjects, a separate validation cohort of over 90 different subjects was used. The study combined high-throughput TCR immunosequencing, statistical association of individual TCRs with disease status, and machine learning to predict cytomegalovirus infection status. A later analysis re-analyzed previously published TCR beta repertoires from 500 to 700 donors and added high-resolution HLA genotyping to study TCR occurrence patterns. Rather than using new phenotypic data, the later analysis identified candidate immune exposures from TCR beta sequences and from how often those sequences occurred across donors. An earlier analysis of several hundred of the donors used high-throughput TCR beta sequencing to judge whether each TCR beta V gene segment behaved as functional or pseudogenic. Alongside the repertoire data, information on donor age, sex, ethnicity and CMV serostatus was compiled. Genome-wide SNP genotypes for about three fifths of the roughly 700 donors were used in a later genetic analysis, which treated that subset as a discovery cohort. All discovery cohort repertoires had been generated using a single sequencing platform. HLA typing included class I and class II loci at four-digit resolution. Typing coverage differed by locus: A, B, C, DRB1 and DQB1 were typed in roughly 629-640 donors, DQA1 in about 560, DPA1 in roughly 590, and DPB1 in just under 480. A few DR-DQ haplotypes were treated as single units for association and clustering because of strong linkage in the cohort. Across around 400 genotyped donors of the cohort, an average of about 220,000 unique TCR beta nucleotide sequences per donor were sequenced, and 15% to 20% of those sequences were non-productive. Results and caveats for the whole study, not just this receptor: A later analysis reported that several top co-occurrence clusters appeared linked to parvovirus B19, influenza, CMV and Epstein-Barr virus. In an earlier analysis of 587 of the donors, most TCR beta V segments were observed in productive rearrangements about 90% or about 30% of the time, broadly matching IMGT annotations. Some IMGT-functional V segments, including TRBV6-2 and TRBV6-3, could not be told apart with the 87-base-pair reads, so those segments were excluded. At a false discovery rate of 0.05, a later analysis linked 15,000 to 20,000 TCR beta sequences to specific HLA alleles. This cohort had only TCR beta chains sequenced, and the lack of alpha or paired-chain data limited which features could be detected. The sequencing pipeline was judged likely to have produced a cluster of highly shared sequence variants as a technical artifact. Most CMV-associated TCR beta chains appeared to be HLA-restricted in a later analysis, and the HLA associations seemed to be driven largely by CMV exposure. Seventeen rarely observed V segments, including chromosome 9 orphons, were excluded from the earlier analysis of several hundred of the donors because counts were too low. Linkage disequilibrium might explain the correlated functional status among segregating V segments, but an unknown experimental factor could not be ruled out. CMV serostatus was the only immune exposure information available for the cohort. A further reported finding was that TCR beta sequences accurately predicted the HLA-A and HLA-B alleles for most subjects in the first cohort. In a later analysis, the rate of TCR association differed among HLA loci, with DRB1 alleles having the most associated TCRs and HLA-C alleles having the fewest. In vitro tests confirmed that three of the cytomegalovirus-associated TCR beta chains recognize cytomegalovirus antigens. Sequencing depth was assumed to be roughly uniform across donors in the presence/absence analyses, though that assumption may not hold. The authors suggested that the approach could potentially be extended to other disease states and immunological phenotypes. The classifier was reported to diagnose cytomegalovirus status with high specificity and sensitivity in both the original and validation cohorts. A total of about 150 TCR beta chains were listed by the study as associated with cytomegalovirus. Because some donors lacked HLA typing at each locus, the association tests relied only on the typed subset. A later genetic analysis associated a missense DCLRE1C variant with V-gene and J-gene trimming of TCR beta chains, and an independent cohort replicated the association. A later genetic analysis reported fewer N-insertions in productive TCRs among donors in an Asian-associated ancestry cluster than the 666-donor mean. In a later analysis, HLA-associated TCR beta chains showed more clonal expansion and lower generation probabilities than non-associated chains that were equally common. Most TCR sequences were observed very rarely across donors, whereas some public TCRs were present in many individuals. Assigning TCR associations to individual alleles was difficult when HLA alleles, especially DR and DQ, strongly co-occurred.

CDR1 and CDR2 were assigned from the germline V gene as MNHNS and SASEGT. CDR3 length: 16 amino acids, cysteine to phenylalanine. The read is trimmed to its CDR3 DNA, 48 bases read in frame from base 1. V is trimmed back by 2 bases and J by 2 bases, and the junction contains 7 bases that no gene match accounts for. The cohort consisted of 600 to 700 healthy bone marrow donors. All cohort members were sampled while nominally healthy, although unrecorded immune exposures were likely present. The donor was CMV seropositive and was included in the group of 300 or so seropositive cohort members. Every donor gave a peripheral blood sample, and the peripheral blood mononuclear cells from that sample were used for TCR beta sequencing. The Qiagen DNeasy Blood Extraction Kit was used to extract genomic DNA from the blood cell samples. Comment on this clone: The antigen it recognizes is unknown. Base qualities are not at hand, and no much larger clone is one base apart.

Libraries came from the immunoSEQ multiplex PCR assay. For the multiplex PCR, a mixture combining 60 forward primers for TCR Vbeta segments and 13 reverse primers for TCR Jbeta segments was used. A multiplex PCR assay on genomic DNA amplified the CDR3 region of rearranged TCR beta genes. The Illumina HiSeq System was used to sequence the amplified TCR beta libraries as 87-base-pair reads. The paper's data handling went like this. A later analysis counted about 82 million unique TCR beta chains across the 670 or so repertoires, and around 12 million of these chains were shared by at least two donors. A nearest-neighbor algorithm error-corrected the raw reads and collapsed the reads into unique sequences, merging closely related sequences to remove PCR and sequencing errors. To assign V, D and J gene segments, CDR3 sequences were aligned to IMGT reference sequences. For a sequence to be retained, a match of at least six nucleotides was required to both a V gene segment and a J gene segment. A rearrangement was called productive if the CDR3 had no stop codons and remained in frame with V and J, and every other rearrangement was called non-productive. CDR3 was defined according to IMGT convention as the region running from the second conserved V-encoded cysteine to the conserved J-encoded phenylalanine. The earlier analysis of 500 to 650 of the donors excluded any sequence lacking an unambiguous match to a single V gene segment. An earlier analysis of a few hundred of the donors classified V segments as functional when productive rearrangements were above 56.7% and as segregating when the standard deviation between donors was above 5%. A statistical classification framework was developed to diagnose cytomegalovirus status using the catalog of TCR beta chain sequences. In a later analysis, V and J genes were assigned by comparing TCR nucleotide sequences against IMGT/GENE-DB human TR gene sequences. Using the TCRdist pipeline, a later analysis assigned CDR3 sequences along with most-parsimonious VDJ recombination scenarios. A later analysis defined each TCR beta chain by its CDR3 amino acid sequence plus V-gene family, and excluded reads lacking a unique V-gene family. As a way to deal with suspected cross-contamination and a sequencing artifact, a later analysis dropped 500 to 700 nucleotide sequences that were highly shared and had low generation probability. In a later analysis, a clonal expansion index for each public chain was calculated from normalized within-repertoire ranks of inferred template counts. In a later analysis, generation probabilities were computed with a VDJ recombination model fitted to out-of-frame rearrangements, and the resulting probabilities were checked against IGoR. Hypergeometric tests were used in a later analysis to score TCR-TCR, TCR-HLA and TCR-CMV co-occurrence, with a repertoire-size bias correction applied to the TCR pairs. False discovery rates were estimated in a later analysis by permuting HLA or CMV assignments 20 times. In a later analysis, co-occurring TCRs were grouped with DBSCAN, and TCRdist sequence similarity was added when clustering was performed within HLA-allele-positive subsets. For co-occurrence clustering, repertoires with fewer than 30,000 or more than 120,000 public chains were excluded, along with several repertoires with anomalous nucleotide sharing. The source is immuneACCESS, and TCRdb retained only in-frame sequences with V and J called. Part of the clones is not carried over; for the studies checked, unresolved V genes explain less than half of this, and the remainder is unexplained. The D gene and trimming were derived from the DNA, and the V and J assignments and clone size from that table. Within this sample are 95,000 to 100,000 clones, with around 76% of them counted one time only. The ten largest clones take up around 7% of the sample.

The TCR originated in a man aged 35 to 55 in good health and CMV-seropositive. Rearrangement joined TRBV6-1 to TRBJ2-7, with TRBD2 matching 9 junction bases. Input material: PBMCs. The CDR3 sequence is CASSERGGGRAYEQYF. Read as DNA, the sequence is TGTGCCAGCAGTGAACGGGGTGGCGGGAGGGCCTACGAGCAGTACTTC.